Listed below are T cell receptor beta chains from one sample, sequenced in a study of T cells in Graves' hyperthyroidism and ophthalmopathy. TCRdb fed the multiplex PCR reads into MiXCR, producing one record per CDR3 protein. Here the sample spans roughly 280,000 distinct CDR3 sequences, over 15% being singletons. Sequencing was carried out using blood. The origin of the receptors is a woman aged 55-75 years with Graves' ophthalmopathy. Each CDR3 is given with its conserved first and last residue. The D gene is left open where the match is weak. Rows give clone size only sometimes, using once, few, many, or a class for an expanded clone.

v_call	d_call	cdr3_length	clone_size	j_call	cdr3_nt	cdr3_aa
TRBV20-1	TRBD2	15	-	TRBJ2-3	TGCAGTGCTGCCGGGGCTAGCGGGGCCACAGATACGCAGTATTTT	CSAAGASGATDTQYF
TRBV20-1	-	13	few	TRBJ2-2	TGCAGTGCTAGTAAGCACTCCACCGGGGAGCTGTTTTTT	CSASKHSTGELFF
TRBV4-1	TRBD1	17	many	TRBJ2-7	TGCGCCAGCAGCCGAGACCCCGGGACAGGTAACTCCTACGAGCAGTACTTC	CASSRDPGTGNSYEQYF
TRBV12-5	-	15	many	TRBJ2-5	TGTGCTAGTGGTTTGGTGACAGGTGGAATGGAGACCCAGTACTTC	CASGLVTGGMETQYF
TRBV15	TRBD2	17	-	TRBJ2-5	TGTGCCACCAGCAGAGAAGGGGCGGGGGGAAACCAAGAGACCCAGTACTTC	CATSREGAGGNQETQYF
TRBV4-2	-	15	many	TRBJ1-1	TGTGCCAGCAGCCAAGATCGGCAGGGCGTCACTGAAGCTTTCTTT	CASSQDRQGVTEAFF
TRBV19	TRBD1	14	-	TRBJ2-7	TGTGCCAGTAGTATTTATCCGGGACAGTACGAGCAGTACTTC	CASSIYPGQYEQYF
TRBV28	-	11	many	TRBJ2-7	TGTGCCAGCAAGGGCAACTACGAGCAGTACTTC	CASKGNYEQYF
TRBV28	-	15	medium-sized	TRBJ1-6	TGTGCCAGCACCCCGGGACGGAATCTTAATTCACCCCTCCACTTT	CASTPGRNLNSPLHF
TRBV18	-	15	few	TRBJ1-5	TGTGCCAGCTCACCTGGGGGCCGCGGCAATCAGCCCCAGCATTTT	CASSPGGRGNQPQHF
TRBV27	TRBD2	15	-	TRBJ2-1	TGTGCCAGCAGTTTTCCGGGAGGGCCCTACAATGAGCAGTTCTTC	CASSFPGGPYNEQFF
TRBV14	-	14	-	TRBJ2-1	TGTGCCAGCAGCCAAGTTTGGTCCATCAATGAGCAGTTCTTC	CASSQVWSINEQFF
TRBV4-1	-	17	few	TRBJ2-5	TGCGCCAGCAGCTCAAGGGGCAGGGGAACTACCCAAGAGACCCAGTACTTC	CASSSRGRGTTQETQYF
TRBV4-3	-	16	few	TRBJ2-5	TGCGCCAGCAGCCAAGAACCCACAGGGTTGTATGAGACCCAGTACTTC	CASSQEPTGLYETQYF
TRBV28	TRBD1	14	few	TRBJ1-2	TGTGCCAGCAGGCCCGGACAGGTTAACTATGGCTACACCTTC	CASRPGQVNYGYTF
TRBV12-3/TRBV12-4	-	17	few	TRBJ1-2	TGTGCCAGCAACTCTGGGGCAGGGGCAAGAGCTAACTATGGCTACACCTTC	CASNSGAGARANYGYTF
TRBV12-5	-	12	-	TRBJ2-3	TGTGCTAGTGCACTAAGCACAGATACGCAGTATTTT	CASALSTDTQYF
TRBV30	TRBD2	16	few	TRBJ2-7	TGTGCCTGGAGTGTATTGGGGATAGCGGGAGCGATGGAGCAGTACTTC	CAWSVLGIAGAMEQYF